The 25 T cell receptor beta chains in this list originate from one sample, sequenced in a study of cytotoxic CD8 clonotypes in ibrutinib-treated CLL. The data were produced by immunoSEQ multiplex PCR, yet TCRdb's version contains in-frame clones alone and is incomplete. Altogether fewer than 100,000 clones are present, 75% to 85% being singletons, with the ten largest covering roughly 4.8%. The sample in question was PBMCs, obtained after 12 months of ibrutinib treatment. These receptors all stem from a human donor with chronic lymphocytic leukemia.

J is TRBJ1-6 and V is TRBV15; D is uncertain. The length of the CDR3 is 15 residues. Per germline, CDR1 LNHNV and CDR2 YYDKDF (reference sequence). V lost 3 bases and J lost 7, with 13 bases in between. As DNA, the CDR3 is TGTGCCACCAGCAGGGATAGACGGGAAAATTCACCCCTCCACTTT. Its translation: CATSRDRRENSPLHF.

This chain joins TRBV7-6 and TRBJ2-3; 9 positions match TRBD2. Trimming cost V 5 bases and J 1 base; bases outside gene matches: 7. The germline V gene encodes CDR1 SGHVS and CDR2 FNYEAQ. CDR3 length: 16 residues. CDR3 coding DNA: TGTGCCAGCAGCCTATTAGCGGGAGTGGGCACAGATACGCAGTATTTT. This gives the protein CASSLLAGVGTDTQYF.

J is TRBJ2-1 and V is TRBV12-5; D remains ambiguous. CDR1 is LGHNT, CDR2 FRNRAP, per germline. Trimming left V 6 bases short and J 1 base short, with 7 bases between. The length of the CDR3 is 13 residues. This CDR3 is CASGSASYNEQFF. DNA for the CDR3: TGTGCTAGTGGGTCGGCATCCTACAATGAGCAGTTCTTC.

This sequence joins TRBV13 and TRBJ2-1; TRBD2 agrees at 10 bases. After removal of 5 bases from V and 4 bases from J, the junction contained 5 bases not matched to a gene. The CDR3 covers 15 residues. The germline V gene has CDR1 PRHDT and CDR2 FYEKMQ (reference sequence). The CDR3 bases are TGTGCCAGCAGCACCCGAGCGGGGGGGTACAATGAGCAGTTCTTC. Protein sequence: CASSTRAGGYNEQFF.

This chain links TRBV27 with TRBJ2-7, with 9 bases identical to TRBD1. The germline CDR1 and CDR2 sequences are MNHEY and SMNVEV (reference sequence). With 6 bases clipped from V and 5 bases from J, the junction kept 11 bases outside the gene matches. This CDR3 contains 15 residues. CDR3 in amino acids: CASSLSRDRADEQYF. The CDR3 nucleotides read TGTGCCAGCAGCCTATCCCGGGACAGGGCGGACGAGCAGTACTTC.

The CDR3 reads CASSPTGNTEAFF. Here the CDR3 DNA reads TGTGCCAGCAGCCCCACTGGGAACACTGAAGCTTTCTTT. The rearrangement uses TRBV5-4 and TRBJ1-1; D is undetermined. The CDR3 consists of 13 residues. Germline CDR1 and CDR2: SGHNT and YYREEE (reference sequence). V lost 4 bases, J lost 1 base, and 8 bases lay in between. The complete variable domain, with remaining parts taken from reference TRBV5-4 and TRBJ1-1, reads ETGVTQSPTHLIKTRGQQVTLRCSSQSGHNTVSWYQQALGQGPQFIFQYYREEENGRGNFPPRFSGLQFPNYSSELNVNALELDDSALYLCASSPTGNTEAFFGQGTRLTVV.

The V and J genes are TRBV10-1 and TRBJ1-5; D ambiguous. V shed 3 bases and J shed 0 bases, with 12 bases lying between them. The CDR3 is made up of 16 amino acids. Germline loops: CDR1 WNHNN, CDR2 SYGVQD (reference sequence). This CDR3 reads CASSDDGPRSNQPQHF. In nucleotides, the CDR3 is TGCGCCAGCAGTGACGATGGGCCCCGTAGCAATCAGCCCCAGCATTTT.

The CDR3 sequence: CASSYGASGGYEQYF. The CDR3 DNA sequence: TGTGCCAGCAGTTACGGGGCTAGCGGGGGGTACGAGCAGTACTTC. The rearrangement uses TRBV6-5 and TRBJ2-7, with 11 bases matching TRBD2. After removal of 2 bases from V and 4 bases from J, the junction contained 4 bases not matched to a gene. Germline V gives CDR1 MNHEY, CDR2 SVGAGI. There are 15 residues in the CDR3.

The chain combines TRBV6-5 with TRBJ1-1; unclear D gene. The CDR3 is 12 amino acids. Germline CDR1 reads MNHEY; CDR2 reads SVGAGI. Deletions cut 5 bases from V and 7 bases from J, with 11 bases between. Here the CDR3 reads CASSPPGLEAFF. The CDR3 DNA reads TGTGCCAGCAGTCCCCCCGGCCTTGAAGCTTTCTTT.

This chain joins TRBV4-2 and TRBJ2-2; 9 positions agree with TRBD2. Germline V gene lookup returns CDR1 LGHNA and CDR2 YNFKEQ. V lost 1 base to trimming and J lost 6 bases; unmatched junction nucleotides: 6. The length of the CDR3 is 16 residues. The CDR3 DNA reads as TGTGCCAGCAGCCAAGGGGTCATAGCGGGGGCCGGGGAGCTGTTTTTT. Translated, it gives CASSQGVIAGAGELFF.

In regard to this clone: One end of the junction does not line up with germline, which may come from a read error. This CDR3 is CASSLVGNTGELFF. In DNA form, the CDR3 reads TGTGCTAGCAGCTTGGTAGGAAACACCGGGGAGCTGTTTTTT. J is TRBJ2-2 and V is TRBV7-7; D is ambiguous. The germline V gene encodes CDR1 SSHAT and CDR2 FNYEAQ (reference sequence). CDR3 size: 14 residues.

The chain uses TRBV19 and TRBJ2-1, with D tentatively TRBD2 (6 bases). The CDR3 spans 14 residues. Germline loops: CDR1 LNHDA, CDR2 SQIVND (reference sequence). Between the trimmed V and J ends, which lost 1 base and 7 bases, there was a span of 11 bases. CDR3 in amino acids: CASSIGWGVNEQFF. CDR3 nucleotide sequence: TGTGCCAGTAGTATAGGGTGGGGGGTAAATGAGCAGTTCTTC.

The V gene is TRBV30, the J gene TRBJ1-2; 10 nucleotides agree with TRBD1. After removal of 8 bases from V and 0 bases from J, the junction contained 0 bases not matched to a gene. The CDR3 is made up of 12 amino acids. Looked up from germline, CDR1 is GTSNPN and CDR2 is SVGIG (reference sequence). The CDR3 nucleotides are TGTGCCGGGACAGGGGCTAACTATGGCTACACCTTC. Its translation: CAGTGANYGYTF. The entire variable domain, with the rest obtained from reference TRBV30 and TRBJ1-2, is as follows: SQTIHQWPATLVQPVGSPLSLECTVEGTSNPNLYWYRQAAGRGLQLLFYSVGIGQISSEVPQNLSASRPQDRQFILSSKKLLLSDSGFYLCAGTGANYGYTFGSGTRLTVV.

CDR3 sequence (DNA): TGTGCCAGTACCTATGGGCCTACCGCTGGCTACACCTTC. Translation gives CASTYGPTAGYTF. J is TRBJ1-2 and V is TRBV19; D not resolved. Trimming took 7 bases from V and 7 from J, leaving 16 bases between them. Germline CDR1 and CDR2: LNHDA and SQIVND (reference sequence). The CDR3 spans 13 residues.

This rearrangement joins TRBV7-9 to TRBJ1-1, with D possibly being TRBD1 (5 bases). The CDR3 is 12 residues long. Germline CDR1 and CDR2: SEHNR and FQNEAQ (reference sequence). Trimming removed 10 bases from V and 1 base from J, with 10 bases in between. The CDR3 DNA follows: TGTGCCACCCGGGACGGGAACACTGAAGCTTTCTTT. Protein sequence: CATRDGNTEAFF.

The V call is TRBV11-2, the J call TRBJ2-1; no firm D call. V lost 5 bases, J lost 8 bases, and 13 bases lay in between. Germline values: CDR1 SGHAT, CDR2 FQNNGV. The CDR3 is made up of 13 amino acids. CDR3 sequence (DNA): TGTGCCAGCAGCCCCGGCCTGGAAGATGAGCAGTTCTTC. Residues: CASSPGLEDEQFF.

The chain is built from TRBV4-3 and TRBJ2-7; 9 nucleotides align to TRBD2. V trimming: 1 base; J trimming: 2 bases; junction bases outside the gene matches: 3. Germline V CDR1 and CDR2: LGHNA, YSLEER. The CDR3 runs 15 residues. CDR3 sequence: CASSQALAGPYEQYF. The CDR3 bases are TGCGCCAGCAGCCAAGCCCTAGCGGGGCCCTACGAGCAGTACTTC.

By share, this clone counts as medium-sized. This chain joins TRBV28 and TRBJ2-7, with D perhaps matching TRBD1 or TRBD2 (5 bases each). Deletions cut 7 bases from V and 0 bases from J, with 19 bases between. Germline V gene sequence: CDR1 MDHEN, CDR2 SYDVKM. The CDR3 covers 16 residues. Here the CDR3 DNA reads TGTGCCAGCACCCCCACCGGGACCCTTAGCTCCTACGAGCAGTACTTC. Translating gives CASTPTGTLSSYEQYF.

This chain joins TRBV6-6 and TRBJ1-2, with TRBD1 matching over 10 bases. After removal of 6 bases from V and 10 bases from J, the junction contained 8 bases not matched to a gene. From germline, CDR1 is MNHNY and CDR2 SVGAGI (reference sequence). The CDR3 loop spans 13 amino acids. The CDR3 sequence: CASRAGQGGDYTF. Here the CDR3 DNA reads TGTGCCAGCAGGGCCGGACAGGGGGGGGACTACACCTTC.

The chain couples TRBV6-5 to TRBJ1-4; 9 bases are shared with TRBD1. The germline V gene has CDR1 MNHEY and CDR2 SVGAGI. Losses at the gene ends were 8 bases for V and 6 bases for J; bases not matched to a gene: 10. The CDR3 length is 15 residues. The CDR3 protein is CASRLQGARDEKLFF. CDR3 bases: TGTGCCAGCCGGCTACAGGGGGCGAGGGATGAAAAACTGTTTTTT.

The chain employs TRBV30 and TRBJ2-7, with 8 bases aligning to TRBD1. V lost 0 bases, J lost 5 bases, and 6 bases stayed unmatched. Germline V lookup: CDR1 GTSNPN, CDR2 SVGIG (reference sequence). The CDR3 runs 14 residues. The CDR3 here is CAWSVQGVRNEQYF. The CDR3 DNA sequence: TGTGCCTGGAGTGTACAGGGGGTCCGGAACGAGCAGTACTTC. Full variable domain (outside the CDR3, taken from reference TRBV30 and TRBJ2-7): SQTIHQWPATLVQPVGSPLSLECTVEGTSNPNLYWYRQAAGRGLQLLFYSVGIGQISSEVPQNLSASRPQDRQFILSSKKLLLSDSGFYLCAWSVQGVRNEQYFGPGTRLTVT.

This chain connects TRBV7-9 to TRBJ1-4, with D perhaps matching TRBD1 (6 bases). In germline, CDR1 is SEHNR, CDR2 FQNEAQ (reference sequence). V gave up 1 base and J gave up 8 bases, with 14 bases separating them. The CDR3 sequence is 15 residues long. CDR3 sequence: CASSLVGGAREKLFF. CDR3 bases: TGTGCCAGCAGCTTAGTTGGGGGCGCGAGAGAAAAACTGTTTTTT.

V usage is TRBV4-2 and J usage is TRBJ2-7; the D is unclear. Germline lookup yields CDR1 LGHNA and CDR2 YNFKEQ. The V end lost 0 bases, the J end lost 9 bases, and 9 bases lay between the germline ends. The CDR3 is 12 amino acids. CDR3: CASSQDLGPQYF. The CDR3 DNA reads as TGTGCCAGCAGCCAAGATCTCGGGCCGCAGTACTTC.

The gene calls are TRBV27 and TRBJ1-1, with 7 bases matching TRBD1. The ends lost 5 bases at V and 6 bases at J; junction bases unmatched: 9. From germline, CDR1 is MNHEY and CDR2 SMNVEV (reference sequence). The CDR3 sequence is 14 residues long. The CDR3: CASSPLRDSPEAFF. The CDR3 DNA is TGTGCCAGCAGTCCCCTCCGGGACAGTCCTGAAGCTTTCTTT.

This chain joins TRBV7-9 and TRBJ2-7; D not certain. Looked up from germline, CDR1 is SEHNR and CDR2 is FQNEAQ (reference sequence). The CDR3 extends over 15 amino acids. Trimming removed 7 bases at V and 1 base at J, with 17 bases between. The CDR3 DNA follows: TGTGCCAGCACCCCCTCTACGGGCGCTTCCTACGAGCAGTACTTC. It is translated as CASTPSTGASYEQYF.